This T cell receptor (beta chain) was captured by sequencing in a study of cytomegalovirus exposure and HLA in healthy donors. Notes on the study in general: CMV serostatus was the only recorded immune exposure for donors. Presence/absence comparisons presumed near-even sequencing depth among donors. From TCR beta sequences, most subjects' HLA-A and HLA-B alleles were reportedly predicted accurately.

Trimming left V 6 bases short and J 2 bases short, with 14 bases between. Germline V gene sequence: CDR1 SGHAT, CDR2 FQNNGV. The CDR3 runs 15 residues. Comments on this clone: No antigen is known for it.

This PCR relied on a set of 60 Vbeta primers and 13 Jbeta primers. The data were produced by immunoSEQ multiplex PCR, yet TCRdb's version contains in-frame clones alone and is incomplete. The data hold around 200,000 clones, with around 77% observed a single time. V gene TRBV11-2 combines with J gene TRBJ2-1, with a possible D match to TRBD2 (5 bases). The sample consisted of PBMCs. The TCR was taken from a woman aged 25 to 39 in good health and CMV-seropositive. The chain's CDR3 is CASRIQSGTYNEQFF. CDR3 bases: TGTGCCAGCAGGATCCAGTCCGGGACCTACAATGAGCAGTTCTTC.